This passage covers 5 T cell receptor delta chains from one sample sequenced in a study of gamma delta lymphoproliferative disorders and STAT genes. Sequencing used genomic DNA taken from PBMCs of patients and controls. TCRdb reprocessed the multiplex PCR reads through CATT. The table lists about 1,400 delta-chain clones, approximately 2.9% of them singletons. Sequenced material: blood. The origin of the receptors is a human donor with gamma-delta T-cell large granular lymphocyte leukemia.

This clone was seen a handful of times. The protein given by TCRdb reflects a much larger clone and differs at residue 13 from this DNA's translation, likely from a read error; the protein shown is the DNA's translation. This sequence joins TRDV1 and TRDJ1; the D call may be TRDD2 or TRDD3 (6 bases each). The CDR3 is 23 residues long. Trimming left V 4 bases short and J 0 bases short, with 36 bases between. The germline V gene encodes CDR1 TSWWSYY and CDR2 QGS. CDR3 DNA: TGTGCTCTTGGGGGTCCTAGATCCTACCCGTACTGGGAGATACGCACTTACACCGATAAACTCATCTTT. Translating gives CALGGPRSYPYWEIRTYTDKLIF.

V and J are TRDV1 and TRDJ1; the D gene is possibly TRDD3 (6 bases). No J gene was available from TCRdb, and it was assigned here by a germline match of the DNA. Germline V CDR1 and CDR2: TSWWSYY, QGS. The V gene lost 0 bases and the J gene lost 0 bases, with 53 bases spanning the gap. The CDR3 has 30 amino acids. CDR3 in DNA: TGTGCTCTTGGGGAACTGGGGGGGTCGAGGGGGAAAAACCTACTACTGGTTTCTATAAGGCGACATTCAAACACCGATAAACTCATCTTT. It codes for CALGELGGSRGKNLLLVSIRRHSNTDKLIF.

Of note for this clone: The protein in TCRdb stems from a much larger clone and differs at residue 21 from this DNA's translation, likely a read error; here the protein is translated from the DNA. The gene calls are TRDV1 and TRDJ1, with TRDD3 identical over 10 bases. The germline V gene has CDR1 TSWWSYY and CDR2 QGS. This CDR3 region has 22 residues. This chain's CDR3 is CALGESFSPLLGDLSYTDKLTF. The DNA of the CDR3 is TGTGCTCTTGGGGAGTCCTTCTCCCCCTTACTGGGGGATCTTTCTTACACCGATAAACTCACCTTT.

Details on this clone: TCRdb's protein for this DNA is that of a much larger clone and differs from the translation at residue 5, likely a read error; the protein shown is the DNA translation. The J gene is TRDJ1, the V gene TRDV2, with 8 bases lining up with TRDD3. Germline-derived CDR1 and CDR2 are GEAIGNYY and EKD. The V segment lost 7 bases and the J segment 8 bases; nucleotides outside the gene matches: 38. This CDR3 comprises 22 residues. CDR3 nucleotides: TGTGCCTGGACCCAGCGGCCCAAGGGAAGACCACGATCTTTAACTGGGGGTCCAAAACTCATCTTT. Translating it yields CAWTQRPKGRPRSLTGGPKLIF.

A note on this clone: For this DNA, TCRdb reports the protein of a much larger clone, which diverges at residue 13, most likely from a read error; the protein presented here is translated directly from the DNA. CDR3 region: CALGELEGPSYWEIRTTDKLIF. CDR3 bases: TGTGCTCTTGGGGAACTAGAGGGACCTTCCTACTGGGAGATACGGACGACCGATAAACTCATCTTT. V is TRDV1 and J is TRDJ1; TRDD2 matches at 9 bases. The CDR3 is made up of 22 amino acids. Losses at the gene ends were 0 bases for V and 2 bases for J; bases not matched to a gene: 22. Germline-derived CDR1 and CDR2 are TSWWSYY and QGS.